The following is a T cell receptor (beta chain) sequence with its context. The antigen remains unidentified. The sample comes from a study of cytomegalovirus exposure and HLA in healthy donors. Study-wide results and caveats: Only CMV serostatus was available as immune exposure information.

Each donor was nominally healthy when sampled (though unrecorded immune exposures were likely). 13 Jbeta primers and 60 Vbeta primers were used for the PCR. Original handling: Later analysis identified some 88 million unique TCR beta chains, roughly 11 million shared. Sequencing was performed with immunoSEQ multiplex PCR; in TCRdb, only in-frame clones are kept and a portion is missing. The V and J calls and clone size are taken from that table; D and trimming were inferred from the DNA. Of 95,000 to 150,000 clones in the sample, approximately 78% were seen once. CDR1 SNHLY and CDR2 FYNNEI come from the germline V gene. V gave up 4 bases and J gave up 2 bases; unmatched junction bases: 18. The CDR3 sequence is 19 residues long.

V and J are TRBV2 and TRBJ2-7; 9 bases fit TRBD2. The sequence came from a man aged 30 to 39 in good health and CMV-seropositive. Sequenced sample: PBMCs. CDR3 in DNA: TGTGCCAGCAGTGGGGACCGACCAGCGGGAGGAGGGAGGACCTACGAGCAGTACTTC. Its translation is CASSGDRPAGGGRTYEQYF.